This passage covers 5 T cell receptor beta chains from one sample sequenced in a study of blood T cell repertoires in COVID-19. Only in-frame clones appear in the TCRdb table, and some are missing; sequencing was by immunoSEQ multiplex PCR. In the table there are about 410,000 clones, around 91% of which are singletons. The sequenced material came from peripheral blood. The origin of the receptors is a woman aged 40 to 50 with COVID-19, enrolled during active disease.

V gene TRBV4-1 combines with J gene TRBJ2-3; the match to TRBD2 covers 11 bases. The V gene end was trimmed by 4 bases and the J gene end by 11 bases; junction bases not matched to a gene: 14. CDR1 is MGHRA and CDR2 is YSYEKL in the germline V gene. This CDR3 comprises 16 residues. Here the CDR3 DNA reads TGCGCCAGCAGCCGTACTAGCGGGAGAGTACAATACGGGCAGTATTTT. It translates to CASSRTSGRVQYGQYF.

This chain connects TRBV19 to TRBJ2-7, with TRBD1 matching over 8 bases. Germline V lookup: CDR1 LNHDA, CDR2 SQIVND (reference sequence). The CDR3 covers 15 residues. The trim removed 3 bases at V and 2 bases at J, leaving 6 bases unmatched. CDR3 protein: CASSIAGGQAYEQYF. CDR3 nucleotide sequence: TGTGCCAGTAGTATCGCAGGGGGCCAAGCCTACGAGCAGTACTTC.

CDR3 protein: CSASWTSGRMNEQFF. CDR3 sequence (DNA): TGCAGTGCTAGTTGGACTAGCGGGAGGATGAATGAGCAGTTCTTC. The chain joins TRBV20-1 to TRBJ2-1; 14 positions match TRBD2. Germline V gives CDR1 DFQATT, CDR2 SNEGSKA (reference sequence). After removal of 3 bases from V and 7 bases from J, the junction contained 5 bases not matched to a gene. This CDR3 is 15 amino acids long.

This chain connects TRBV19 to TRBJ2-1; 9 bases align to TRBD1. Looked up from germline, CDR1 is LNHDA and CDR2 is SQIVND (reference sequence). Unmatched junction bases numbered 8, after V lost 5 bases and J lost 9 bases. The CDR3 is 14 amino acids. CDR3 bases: TGTGCCAGTAGTGCTACAGGGGGCTTAGTTGAGCAGTTCTTC. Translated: CASSATGGLVEQFF.

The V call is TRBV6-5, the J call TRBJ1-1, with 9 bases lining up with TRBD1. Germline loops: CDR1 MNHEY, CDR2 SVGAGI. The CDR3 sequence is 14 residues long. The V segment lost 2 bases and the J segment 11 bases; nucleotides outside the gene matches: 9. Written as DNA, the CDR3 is TGTGCCAGCAGTTACCCGGGACAGGGCGGGAGGGCTTTCTTT. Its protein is CASSYPGQGGRAFF.